The rows below give T cell receptor beta chains drawn from one sample of a study of memory CD4+ T cells and cytomegalovirus serostatus. The table came from immunoSEQ multiplex PCR; TCRdb's copy has only in-frame clones and leaves some out. This table has tens of thousands of clones, 70% to 85% appearing once. Sequenced material: memory CD4+ T cells from blood. These receptors came from an adult in good health and CMV-seronegative. Each CDR3 is given with its conserved first and last residue.

V gene,J gene,CDR3 protein
TRBV19,TRBJ2-7,CASSSLAGAYYEQYF
TRBV19,TRBJ1-4,CASSMAAGWGEKLFF
TRBV9,TRBJ2-1,CASSPGRGDYNEQFF
TRBV11-3,TRBJ2-2,CASSLGFGDTGELFF
TRBV4-1,TRBJ1-5,CASSQAVIGAGGNQPQHF
TRBV19,TRBJ2-7,CASSSGQGVWYEQYF
TRBV10-2,TRBJ2-3,CASSEVGGRGSYTDTQYF
TRBV11-2,TRBJ1-6,CASSLEDRNSPLHF
TRBV7-9,TRBJ2-1,CASSRSIGTYNEQFF
TRBV9,TRBJ1-1,CASSAHLLGQATEAFF
TRBV4-2,TRBJ1-6,CASSPRGGSSPLHF
TRBV5-1,TRBJ1-6,CASSTTGGELGNSPLHF
TRBV4-1,TRBJ1-6,CASSQGRDTGNSPLHF
TRBV7-2,TRBJ2-5,CASSSSGGTGETQYF
TRBV7-9,TRBJ2-1,CASSLVGANEQFF
TRBV19,TRBJ1-2,CASTRWDRGGYTF
TRBV6-4,TRBJ1-4,CASSAQVGEKLFF
TRBV28,TRBJ2-2,CASMRGGAAGELFF
TRBV7-2,TRBJ2-1,CASSPWTSGGPYNEQFF
TRBV4-1,TRBJ1-1,CASSKGGGKNTEAFF
TRBV18,TRBJ2-7,CASSPLGPPYEQYF
TRBV18,TRBJ1-5,CASSPQGQGSPSKPQHF
TRBV10-3,TRBJ2-2,CAISAETGGASTTGELFF
TRBV2,TRBJ2-1,CASKGNEQFF
TRBV5-8,TRBJ1-4,CAVWGRNEKLFF
TRBV5-8,TRBJ1-5,CATGLMAQPQHF
TRBV2,TRBJ2-1,CASGRQYNEQFF
TRBV6-4,TRBJ1-2,CASSDGGLGGYTF
TRBV5-1,TRBJ1-1,CASRLQQGTEAFF
TRBV30,TRBJ1-4,CAWSRGQGDEKLFF
TRBV30,TRBJ2-3,CAWSAGGTTDTQYF
TRBV4-3,TRBJ1-2,CASSPGLERNYGYTF
TRBV27,TRBJ1-2,CASSVRTGANYGYTF
TRBV28,TRBJ1-5,CASSKHRGNQPQHF
TRBV6-6,TRBJ2-7,CASSFASSYEQYF
TRBV30,TRBJ1-3,CAWDRSSGNTIYF
TRBV28,TRBJ1-5,CASTGSSGTSYSNQPQHF
TRBV4-3,TRBJ1-2,CASSQETENYGYTF
TRBV7-2,TRBJ2-1,CASTPDNLRNEQFF
TRBV18,TRBJ1-3,CASSPEGSSGNTIYF
TRBV5-5,TRBJ1-5,CASSPTAQGNQPQHF
TRBV6-1,TRBJ1-6,CASSEGTGGSPLHF
TRBV14,TRBJ2-5,CASSQPGQQETQYF